These 17 T cell receptor beta chains were sequenced from one sample in a study of cytomegalovirus exposure and HLA in healthy donors. Primers included in the PCR were 60 Vbeta and 13 Jbeta primers. The method was immunoSEQ multiplex PCR; TCRdb's version includes in-frame clones alone and lacks a portion of them. The sample includes roughly 200,000 clones, more than 60% of them seen just once. The sequenced sample was PBMCs. Source of these receptors: a woman aged 60-75 years in good health and CMV-seropositive.

The J gene is TRBJ2-7, the V gene TRBV7-9, with 11 bases fitting TRBD1. This CDR3 region has 14 residues. The V segment lost 3 bases and the J segment 7 bases; nucleotides outside the gene matches: 5. CDR1 and CDR2 from the germline V gene are SEHNR and FQNEAQ (reference sequence). Here the CDR3 DNA reads TGTGCCAGCAGCTTCGGACAGGGGGCTTTTGAGCAGTACTTC. It is translated as CASSFGQGAFEQYF.

The CDR3 spells CASSIRPGQGDEQYF. CDR3 bases: TGTGCCAGCAGTATAAGGCCGGGACAGGGAGACGAGCAGTACTTC. The rearrangement uses TRBV6-5 and TRBJ2-7, with TRBD1 matching over 9 bases. J was trimmed by 5 bases and V by 5 bases; bases with no gene match: 10. The CDR3 totals 15 residues. Germline V gives CDR1 MNHEY, CDR2 SVGAGI.

The chain employs TRBV28 and TRBJ1-1; TRBD1 matches 8 bases. The ends lost 4 bases at V and 8 bases at J; junction bases unmatched: 6. The germline V gene encodes CDR1 MDHEN and CDR2 SYDVKM. The CDR3 is 13 amino acids. The CDR3 sequence: CASSSPRGREAFF. The CDR3, as DNA: TGTGCCAGCAGTTCGCCCAGGGGGCGGGAAGCTTTCTTT. The whole variable domain, remainder taken from reference TRBV28 and TRBJ1-1, is DVKVTQSSRYLVKRTGEKVFLECVQDMDHENMFWYRQDPGLGLRLIYFSYDVKMKEKGDIPEGYSVSREKKERFSLILESASTNQTSMYLCASSSPRGREAFFGQGTRLTVV.

This sequence joins TRBV7-9 and TRBJ1-5; 8 bases agree with TRBD1. The J segment lost 6 bases and the V segment lost 3 bases, leaving 10 bases of the junction unmatched. CDR3 length: 16 residues. Germline V gene sequence: CDR1 SEHNR, CDR2 FQNEAQ (reference sequence). CDR3: CASSFNIAGGSQPQHF. For the CDR3, the DNA is TGTGCCAGCAGCTTTAATATAGCAGGGGGCAGTCAGCCCCAGCATTTT.

This clone turned up a few times. The J gene is TRBJ1-3, the V gene TRBV30, with no clear D. The CDR3 is 12 amino acids. Germline CDR1 and CDR2: GTSNPN and SVGIG (reference sequence). The germline V and J ends were trimmed by 4 bases and 4 bases, with 8 bases remaining between them. The CDR3 loop reads CAWMEGGNTIYF. The CDR3 nucleotides are TGTGCCTGGATGGAGGGAGGAAACACCATATATTTT.

This clone showed up just a few times. The chain couples TRBV7-2 to TRBJ1-4; D is unclear. The V end lost 1 base, the J end lost 7 bases, and 13 bases lay between the germline ends. CDR3 length: 15 residues. From germline, CDR1 is SGHTA and CDR2 FQGNSA. The CDR3 here is CASSLGIQEGEKLFF. CDR3 bases: TGTGCCAGCAGCTTAGGGATCCAGGAGGGTGAAAAACTGTTTTTT. Variable domain in full (rest from reference TRBV7-2 and TRBJ1-4): GAGVSQSPSNKVTEKGKDVELRCDPISGHTALYWYRQSLGQGLEFLIYFQGNSAPDKSGLPSDRFSAERTGGSVSTLTIQRTQQEDSAVYLCASSLGIQEGEKLFFGSGTQLSVL.

CDR3 amino acids: CASSYRLAGVEQFF. The CDR3 DNA is TGTGCCAGCAGTTATAGACTAGCGGGGGTTGAGCAGTTCTTC. This chain uses TRBV28 with TRBJ2-1; 12 bases are shared with TRBD2. J was trimmed by 9 bases and V by 4 bases; bases with no gene match: 4. The CDR3 has 14 amino acids. Germline V gene lookup returns CDR1 MDHEN and CDR2 SYDVKM.

The chain uses TRBV28 and TRBJ1-2; 10 bases are shared with TRBD1. Trimming cost V 4 bases and J 6 bases; bases outside gene matches: 5. Germline CDR1 reads MDHEN; CDR2 reads SYDVKM. The CDR3 runs to 14 residues. Here the CDR3 DNA reads TGTGCCAGCAGTTCCCGGGACAGGGGACATGGCTACACCTTC. This encodes CASSSRDRGHGYTF.

The V and J genes are TRBV5-4 and TRBJ1-1; 8 nucleotides line up with TRBD1. This CDR3 is 13 amino acids long. Trimming cost V 7 bases and J 4 bases; bases outside gene matches: 6. CDR1 and CDR2 (germline): SGHNT, YYREEE (reference sequence). CDR3 protein: CASGLTGGTEAFF. In DNA, the CDR3 is TGTGCCAGCGGCCTAACAGGGGGCACTGAAGCTTTCTTT.

DNA for the CDR3: TGTGCCAGCTCACCAAGCATGGCAGGGGGCTACAACGAGCAGTACTTC. Amino acid sequence: CASSPSMAGGYNEQYF. The chain couples TRBV18 to TRBJ2-7, with TRBD1 matching 8 bases. Germline V gene lookup returns CDR1 KGHSH and CDR2 LQKENI. Trimming took 2 bases from V and 5 from J; bases not matched to a gene: 11. The CDR3 has 16 amino acids. Filled out from reference TRBV18 and TRBJ2-7, the complete variable domain reads NAGVMQNPRHLVRRRGQEARLRCSPMKGHSHVYWYRQLPEEGLKFMVYLQKENIIDESGMPKERFSAEFPKEGPSILRIQQVVRGDSAAYFCASSPSMAGGYNEQYFGPGTRLTVT.

This clone was seen once. The chain couples TRBV27 to TRBJ2-3; D may be TRBD2 (5 bases). The CDR3 extends over 13 amino acids. The germline V and J ends were trimmed by 2 bases and 12 bases, with 15 bases remaining between them. Germline values: CDR1 MNHEY, CDR2 SMNVEV (reference sequence). This chain's CDR3 is CASSLIPGNRQYF. In DNA form, the CDR3 reads TGTGCCAGCAGTTTAATCCCGGGAAATAGACAGTATTTT.

The CDR3 loop is CASSLTGSYEKLFF. DNA of the CDR3: TGTGCCAGCAGCTTGACAGGGTCGTATGAAAAACTGTTTTTT. The V gene is TRBV7-9, the J gene TRBJ1-4, with 7 nucleotides matching TRBD1. The germline CDR1 and CDR2 sequences are SEHNR and FQNEAQ (reference sequence). The CDR3 sequence is 14 residues long. With V trimmed by 3 bases and J by 6 bases, 4 bases remained unmatched.

The rearrangement links TRBV6-5 to TRBJ1-2; no clear D. The ends were cut back, 8 bases at V and 3 bases at J, with 7 bases in the middle. This CDR3 is 11 amino acids long. CDR1 is MNHEY, CDR2 SVGAGI, per germline. The CDR3 nucleotides are TGTGCCAGCGGCAGGCACTATGGCTACACCTTC. This codes for CASGRHYGYTF.

V usage is TRBV5-1 and J usage is TRBJ1-1, with a tentative D call TRBD1 (5 bases). Germline V gives CDR1 SGHRS, CDR2 YFSETQ. Trimming removed 0 bases from V and 0 bases from J, with 9 bases in between. There are 15 residues in the CDR3. Here the CDR3 reads CASSLAGILNTEAFF. CDR3 DNA: TGCGCCAGCAGCTTGGCAGGGATCTTGAACACTGAAGCTTTCTTT.

In its sample, this clone was seen a few times. The V gene is TRBV7-2, the J gene TRBJ1-2, with a possible D match to TRBD1 (5 bases). Deletions cut 5 bases from V and 7 bases from J, with 17 bases between. CDR1 SGHTA and CDR2 FQGNSA come from the germline V gene. The CDR3 consists of 14 residues. The CDR3 here is CASSLPQGRGGYTF. DNA of the CDR3: TGTGCCAGCAGCCTCCCCCAGGGAAGAGGTGGCTACACCTTC.

This sequence joins TRBV5-8 and TRBJ1-4, with D hard to call. The CDR3 loop spans 14 amino acids. Germline V gene data show CDR1 as SGHTS and CDR2 as YDEGEE. The V end was cut by 7 bases, the J end by 0 bases, with 10 bases between. This CDR3 is CASPLGATNEKLFF. CDR3 DNA sequence: TGTGCCAGCCCCCTCGGGGCAACTAATGAAAAACTGTTTTTT.

The chain links TRBV18 to TRBJ1-3; unclear D gene. Germline V CDR1 and CDR2: KGHSH, LQKENI. CDR3 length: 13 amino acids. V lost 4 bases and J lost 6, with 10 bases in between. Here the CDR3 DNA reads TGTGCCAGCTCACAAGGAGGAGAAAACACCATATATTTT. Residues: CASSQGGENTIYF.